A selection of T cell receptor beta chains follows, all from one sample in a study of CD8 T cells in ankylosing spondylitis. TCRdb re-derived calls from the 5' RACE reads in MiXCR, one entry per CDR3 protein. There are roughly 150,000 distinct CDR3 sequences in the sample; roughly 31% occur only once, and 4.5% to 6% lies in the top ten. Material: synovial fluid, either unsorted or a sorted T cell fraction (not recorded which). The receptors here all came from a male donor with ankylosing spondylitis. The CDR3 runs from the conserved cysteine through the conserved F or W. A D gene is named only where the DNA matches it firmly. Clone size is shown for a subset of rows, as once, few, many or a class of expanded clone.

>TRBJ2-3|few|-|TRBV12-3/TRBV12-4
TGTGCCAGCAGTTTAGGTCCTCTGGGTACGCAGTATTTT
CASSLGPLGTQYF
>TRBJ2-7|-|-|TRBV27
TGTGCCAGCGCCCGAGGAGCAGGGTCCTACCACGAGCAGTACTTC
CASARGAGSYHEQYF
>TRBJ1-3|-|-|TRBV12-3/TRBV12-4
TGTGCCAGCAGCCCCGGACACCTCTCTGGAAACACCATATATTTT
CASSPGHLSGNTIYF
>TRBJ2-2|many|-|TRBV9
TGTGCCAGCAGCGTCATCGCGGAGGGCACCGGGGAGCTGTTTTTT
CASSVIAEGTGELFF
>TRBJ2-7|few|TRBD1|TRBV6-5
TGTGCCAGCAGTTACACCGACAAAGACAGGGCCCGGAACTTC
CASSYTDKDRARNF
>TRBJ1-1|few|-|TRBV5-1
TGCGCCAGCAACAAGCAAGGGGGGTCCACTGAAGCTTTCTTT
CASNKQGGSTEAFF
>TRBJ2-7|many|TRBD2|TRBV20-1
TGCAGTGCTAGGCCCCCCGGGCGGGAGGGCCTAGGGGAGCAGTACTTC
CSARPPGREGLGEQYF
>TRBJ2-1|-|-|TRBV7-3
TGTGCCAGCAGCCCCGCGACAGGGAGGTACAATGAGCAGTTCTTC
CASSPATGRYNEQFF
>TRBJ1-5|few|TRBD1|TRBV24-1
TGTGCCACCAGTGACTCCGGGACAGGGGTTAGCAATCAGCCCCAGCATTTT
CATSDSGTGVSNQPQHF
>TRBJ2-7|many|-|TRBV30
TGTGCCTGGAGGAACCCCGGGGGCCGCGAGCAGTACTTC
CAWRNPGGREQYF
>TRBJ2-3|-|-|TRBV3-1
TGTGCCAGCAGCCTCGGTCACTATGCGCAGTATTTT
CASSLGHYAQYF
>TRBJ2-2|-|-|TRBV7-2
TGTGCCAGCAGCTTAACCGAAGCGAACACCGGGGAGCTGTTTTTT
CASSLTEANTGELFF
>TRBJ2-7|once|TRBD1|TRBV11-2
TGTGCCAGCAGCCCGCACCAAGGGACAGGGATGTACGAGCAGTACTTC
CASSPHQGTGMYEQYF
>TRBJ1-2|-|TRBD1|TRBV6-5
TGTGCCAGCGCATCAGGGGGGTATGGCTACACCTTC
CASASGGYGYTF
>TRBJ2-1|many|-|TRBV4-2
TGTGCCAGCAGCCAAGAATTACAATGGGAGCAGTTCTTC
CASSQELQWEQFF
>TRBJ2-1|many|TRBD1|TRBV5-6
TGTGCCAGCAGCTCTTACGACAGGGCCTACAATGAGCAGTTCTTC
CASSSYDRAYNEQFF
>TRBJ1-5|few|-|TRBV5-1
TGCGCCAGCAGCTTGGAGCCTGGGGGCAATCAGCCCCAGCATTTT
CASSLEPGGNQPQHF
>TRBJ2-1|few|TRBD1|TRBV28
TGTGCCAGCAGTTTTACTGGGACAGGAGGGAATGAGCAGTTCTTC
CASSFTGTGGNEQFF
>TRBJ2-3|-|-|TRBV18
TGTGCCAGCTCACCGGGGAGGGGGAGTACAGATACGCAGTATTTT
CASSPGRGSTDTQYF
>TRBJ2-3|few|TRBD2|TRBV2
TGTGCCAGCAGTGAAGCGCGGACTAGCGGGGGTACAGATACGCAGTATTTT
CASSEARTSGGTDTQYF
>TRBJ1-2|-|-|TRBV20-1
TGCAGTGCTAGAGAGGCAACAACGACTACTACTAACTATGGCTACACCTTC
CSAREATTTTTNYGYTF
>TRBJ2-4|-|-|TRBV20-1
TGCAGTGCTAGGAAGGCAGGGGATGGGATAACCAAAAACATTCAGTACTTC
CSARKAGDGITKNIQYF
>TRBJ1-1|few|TRBD1|TRBV7-2
TGTGCCAGCAGCTTTGGGGGACAGTGGAACACTGAAGCTTTCTTT
CASSFGGQWNTEAFF
>TRBJ2-1|-|-|TRBV19
TGTGCCAGTAGTACGGCAGGGGCGGCTTACAATGAGCAGTTCTTC
CASSTAGAAYNEQFF
>TRBJ1-2|many|-|TRBV28
TGTGCCAGCTCCCCTGACCTGGGGGGGGCGGATGGCTACACCTTC
CASSPDLGGADGYTF
>TRBJ2-1|many|TRBD2|TRBV20-1
TGCAGTGCTAGTACTAGCGGGAGGGCCCTTATCGGTGAGCAGTTCTTC
CSASTSGRALIGEQFF
>TRBJ2-7|few|-|TRBV5-1
TGCGCCAGCAGCTCGACTTCTTACGGGGAGCAGTACTTC
CASSSTSYGEQYF
>TRBJ2-4|few|TRBD2|TRBV4-3
TGCGCCAGCAGCCAAGTCATTGCGGGAGGGCCGGAGAACATTCAGTACTTC
CASSQVIAGGPENIQYF
>TRBJ1-6|few|-|TRBV28
TGTGCCAGCAGTTTAGGTCAGAATAATTCACCCCTCCACTTT
CASSLGQNNSPLHF
>TRBJ2-7|-|-|TRBV20-1
TGCAGTGCTGCCTGGGGGCACTCCTACGAGCAGTACTTC
CSAAWGHSYEQYF
>TRBJ1-4|-|-|TRBV3-1
TGTGCCAGCAGCCAAAAAACAAGGGCGGACAAACTGTTTTTT
CASSQKTRADKLFF
>TRBJ2-2|few|TRBD2|TRBV28
TGTGCCAGCAGGCCCCCGGGACTAGCGGGAAGGTCCCCCACCGGGGAGCTGTTTTTT
CASRPPGLAGRSPTGELFF
>TRBJ2-3|-|TRBD2|TRBV6-1
TGTGCCAGCAGTGAAGGTTCCCGTACTAGCGGGGGGGCCCGTCCGGGCGATACGCAGTATTTT
CASSEGSRTSGGARPGDTQYF
>TRBJ1-1|few|-|TRBV5-1
TGCGCCAGCAGCCCGGACCCAACTACTGAAGCTTTCTTT
CASSPDPTTEAFF
>TRBJ2-5|-|-|TRBV5-1
TGCGCCAGCAGCTTAAGACAGGCCGGAAAAGAGACCCAGTACTTC
CASSLRQAGKETQYF
>TRBJ1-5|-|TRBD1|TRBV6-2/TRBV6-3
TGTGCCTGCGACAGGGGGGACAGTAGCAATCAGCCCCAGCATTTT
CACDRGDSSNQPQHF
>TRBJ2-2|few|-|TRBV20-1
TGCAGTGCTCGGACCAGGGACGGGGAGCTGTTTTTT
CSARTRDGELFF
>TRBJ2-2|-|TRBD1|TRBV5-1
TGCGCCAGCAATCCGGGACAGGGGTCGGCCGGGGAGCTGTTTTTT
CASNPGQGSAGELFF
>TRBJ2-5|-|-|TRBV29-1
TGCAGCGTTAAAGCAGATCGGGAGACCCAGTACTTC
CSVKADRETQYF
>TRBJ2-7|-|-|TRBV6-1
TGTGCCAGCAGTAGGACCGGGACAGCGGGCTACGAGCAGTACTTC
CASSRTGTAGYEQYF
>TRBJ1-2|few|TRBD1|TRBV6-2/TRBV6-3
TGTGCCAGCAGTTCAACAGGGGATGGCTACACCTTC
CASSSTGDGYTF
>TRBJ2-7|-|TRBD1|TRBV2
TGTGCCAGCAGGGACAGGGGCTACGAGCAGTACTTC
CASRDRGYEQYF
>TRBJ1-1|-|-|TRBV12-3/TRBV12-4
TGTGCCAGCAGTCCTACAAGGACCTTAGAAGCTTTCTTT
CASSPTRTLEAFF
>TRBJ2-7|-|-|TRBV2
TGTGCCAGCAGTGAGGTCAGATCTTACGAGCAGTACTTC
CASSEVRSYEQYF
>TRBJ2-2|-|-|TRBV9
TGTGCCAGCAGCGCCGGGACCCCATGGGCCGGGGAGCTGTTTTTT
CASSAGTPWAGELFF
>TRBJ1-1|few|TRBD1|TRBV28
TGTGCCAGCTCCAACAGGGGGCGCAGTTTTTTGACTGAAGCTTTCTTT
CASSNRGRSFLTEAFF
>TRBJ2-7|many|-|TRBV25-1
TGTGCCAGCAGTGCCCCTGAGGCAGGTATTGGCGAGCAGTACTTC
CASSAPEAGIGEQYF
>TRBJ2-2|-|TRBD1|TRBV28
TGTGCCAGCAGTTCGGACAGGCCCGGGGAGCTGTTTTTT
CASSSDRPGELFF
>TRBJ2-7|-|-|TRBV29-1
TGCAGCGTTGCATTCCGGTACGAGCAGTACTTC
CSVAFRYEQYF
>TRBJ2-1|-|TRBD2|TRBV20-1
TGCAGTGCACTCAATCGGGGGGGCTCCTACAATGAGCAGTTCTTC
CSALNRGGSYNEQFF